This T cell receptor (beta chain) was documented in a study of early stage breast cancer tumors. CDR3 size: 15 residues. Germline CDR1 is SGHTA and CDR2 is FQGNSA. After removal of 2 bases from V and 4 bases from J, the junction contained 5 bases not matched to a gene. Profiled with immunoSEQ multiplex PCR; TCRdb holds only in-frame clones, not every one. The data contain fewer than 50,000 clones, 70% to 80% of them singletons. The sequencing sample was made of blood. This chain links TRBV7-2 with TRBJ1-1; 9 bases map to TRBD1. The source of this sequence is a person in their fifties or sixties with breast cancer. The CDR3 protein is CASSLIQGAGTEAFF. The CDR3 coding sequence is TGTGCCAGCAGCTTAATACAGGGGGCGGGCACTGAAGCTTTCTTT.